A single sample is the source of the 27 T cell receptor beta chains below, sequenced in a study of PD-1 blockade in classical Hodgkin lymphoma. After autologous stem cell transplantation all patients relapsed, and prior brentuximab vedotin exposure differed between cohorts. Method: immunoSEQ multiplex PCR; TCRdb's copy keeps in-frame clones and lacks some. The sample shows tens of thousands of clones, roughly 71% of them seen only once. This specimen was peripheral blood mononuclear cells (PBMCs), taken before the second cycle of nivolumab. The receptors shown here come from a human donor with classical Hodgkin lymphoma.

The CDR3 DNA follows: TGTGCCAGTAGGCTAAGGGGCGCGCAGTTCTTC. Residues: CASRLRGAQFF. V gene TRBV19 combines with J gene TRBJ2-1, with D maybe TRBD1 (5 bases). Germline values: CDR1 LNHDA, CDR2 SQIVND (reference sequence). The CDR3 is made up of 11 amino acids. V was pared by 6 bases and J by 12 bases, with 12 bases between. Supplemented by reference TRBV19 and TRBJ2-1, the full variable domain reads DGGITQSPKYLFRKEGQNVTLSCEQNLNHDAMYWYRQDPGQGLRLIYYSQIVNDFQKGDIAEGYSVSREKKESFPLTVTSAQKNPTAFYLCASRLRGAQFFGPGTRLTVL.

Here the CDR3 reads CASSLGVPDRTLRAFF. CDR3 DNA: TGTGCCAGCAGCTTAGGAGTTCCGGACAGGACCCTTCGGGCTTTCTTT. The rearrangement uses TRBV7-9 and TRBJ1-1; 7 nucleotides agree with TRBD1. V gave up 1 base and J gave up 11 bases; unmatched junction bases: 16. Germline CDR1 reads SEHNR; CDR2 reads FQNEAQ (reference sequence). This CDR3 spans 16 amino acids.

This clone was recorded a few times. This sequence joins TRBV4-2 and TRBJ2-7; possibly TRBD1 for D (8 bases). The germline V gene encodes CDR1 LGHNA and CDR2 YNFKEQ. The CDR3 runs to 14 residues. Deletions cut 0 bases from V and 8 bases from J, with 14 bases between. This CDR3 reads CASSQETGGEKQYF. Here the CDR3 DNA reads TGTGCCAGCAGCCAAGAAACAGGGGGGGAAAAGCAGTACTTC.

This clone was seen a handful of times. V usage is TRBV18 and J usage is TRBJ2-3; no reliable D call. Germline values: CDR1 KGHSH, CDR2 LQKENI. V was shortened by 2 bases and J by 5 bases, with 5 bases between the two germline ends. This CDR3 contains 12 residues. This chain's CDR3 is CASSPTGDTQYF. CDR3 sequence (DNA): TGTGCCAGCTCACCAACGGGAGATACGCAGTATTTT.

V is TRBV6-1 and J is TRBJ1-3; D unclear. Trimming removed 4 bases at V and 0 bases at J, with 4 bases between. The CDR3 spans 13 residues. Germline V gene data show CDR1 as MNHNS and CDR2 as SASEGT. The CDR3 reads CASSAGSGNTIYF. CDR3 nucleotides: TGTGCCAGCAGTGCCGGCTCTGGAAACACCATATATTTT.

This rearrangement joins TRBV10-3 to TRBJ1-4, with 7 nucleotides matching TRBD1. CDR1 and CDR2 from the germline V gene are ENHRY and SYGVKD. The CDR3 loop spans 15 amino acids. The V and J ends lost 3 bases and 0 bases, in that order; junction bases with no gene match: 1. The CDR3 nucleotides read TGTGCCATCAGTGACGGGACAGCAACTAATGAAAAACTGTTTTTT. It yields the protein CAISDGTATNEKLFF.

The chain links TRBV6-5 to TRBJ1-6; D ambiguous. Germline CDR1 reads MNHEY; CDR2 reads SVGAGI. The V end was cut by 9 bases, the J end by 10 bases, with 19 bases between. The CDR3 has 14 amino acids. CDR3 residues: CASQARNMASPLHF. DNA of the CDR3: TGTGCCAGTCAAGCCCGGAACATGGCATCACCCCTCCACTTT.

This clone appeared once. This rearrangement joins TRBV30 to TRBJ2-5; 12 bases map to TRBD1. Unmatched junction bases numbered 20, after V lost 5 bases and J lost 1 base. In germline, CDR1 is GTSNPN, CDR2 SVGIG (reference sequence). This CDR3 spans 20 amino acids. This CDR3 reads CAWDGTGGILVVWCQETQYF. Here the CDR3 DNA reads TGTGCCTGGGATGGGACAGGGGGCATTCTTGTGGTTTGGTGCCAAGAGACCCAGTACTTC.

In DNA, the CDR3 is TGTGCCAGCTCCTACGCCCCCAGGAACGGAAACACCATATATTTT. Its translation: CASSYAPRNGNTIYF. The V and J genes are TRBV18 and TRBJ1-3; no firm D call. Germline CDR1 and CDR2: KGHSH and LQKENI. V was clipped by 6 bases and J by 4 bases, with 16 bases between them. The CDR3 sequence is 15 residues long. Using reference TRBV18 and TRBJ1-3 for the parts outside the CDR3, the full variable domain is NAGVMQNPRHLVRRRGQEARLRCSPMKGHSHVYWYRQLPEEGLKFMVYLQKENIIDESGMPKERFSAEFPKEGPSILRIQQVVRGDSAAYFCASSYAPRNGNTIYFGEGSWLTVV.

This clone was picked up a small number of times. The chain recombines TRBV5-6 with TRBJ1-3, with a possible D match to TRBD1 (6 bases). Germline CDR1 reads SGHDT; CDR2 reads YYEEEE. The CDR3 is 16 amino acids. Trimming removed 4 bases at V and 4 bases at J, with 18 bases between. The CDR3 nucleotides are TGTGCCAGCAGCGTCCGGGGGCCGTTCGTGGGAAACACCATATATTTT. This encodes CASSVRGPFVGNTIYF.

V usage is TRBV6-1 and J usage is TRBJ2-4; no reliable D call. CDR3 length equals 15 residues. Looked up from germline, CDR1 is MNHNS and CDR2 is SASEGT. Between the trimmed V and J ends, which lost 7 bases and 0 bases, there was a span of 13 bases. The CDR3 DNA reads TGTGCCAGCACTCCTGTCATCCTAGCCAAAAACATTCAGTACTTC. This sequence encodes CASTPVILAKNIQYF.

Note on this clone: Only one base separates this from a far larger clonotype, so it likely reflects a read error. Other nucleotide sequences in the sample specify the same CDR3. The chain links TRBV5-4 to TRBJ1-5; D is perhaps TRBD1 (6 bases). Trimming removed 4 bases from V and 0 bases from J, with 20 bases in between. CDR3 length: 18 residues. Per germline, CDR1 SGHNT and CDR2 YYREEE (reference sequence). CDR3 nucleotide sequence: TGTGCCAGCAGCCAAAGTAGGACAGAAATTTATAGCAATCAGCCCCAGCATTTT. It encodes CASSQSRTEIYSNQPQHF.

This clone was seen only once. The V call is TRBV10-2, the J call TRBJ2-1, with D possibly matching TRBD1 (5 bases). This CDR3 contains 13 residues. In germline, CDR1 is WSHSY, CDR2 SAAADI. With 3 bases removed from V and 6 bases from J, the gap between germline ends came to 9 bases. Here the CDR3 DNA reads TGCGCCAGCAGTGACAGGGTGAGCAATGAGCAGTTCTTC. This gives the protein CASSDRVSNEQFF.

The chain carries TRBV5-6 and TRBJ2-1; the match to TRBD2 covers 8 bases. The ends lost 6 bases at V and 3 bases at J; junction bases unmatched: 11. Germline loops: CDR1 SGHDT, CDR2 YYEEEE. This CDR3 contains 16 residues. The CDR3 spells CASTAAGSGIYNEQFF. For the CDR3, the DNA is TGTGCCAGCACTGCAGCCGGTAGCGGGATCTACAATGAGCAGTTCTTC.

Judged by abundance, this clone is medium-sized (0.01 to 0.1%). The chain joins TRBV4-1 to TRBJ2-2, with D tentatively TRBD2 (7 bases). The ends were cut back, 0 bases at V and 4 bases at J, with 12 bases in the middle. The length of the CDR3 is 16 residues. Germline V CDR1 and CDR2: MGHRA, YSYEKL. The CDR3 nucleotides read TGCGCCAGCAGCCAAGACGGACTAGGGGGCACCGGGGAGCTGTTTTTT. It translates to CASSQDGLGGTGELFF.

J is TRBJ2-7 and V is TRBV18, with 10 bases identical to TRBD2. CDR1 KGHSH and CDR2 LQKENI come from the germline V gene. This CDR3 contains 14 residues. V shed 4 bases and J 4 bases; nucleotides not matched to a gene: 4. In DNA, the CDR3 is TGTGCCAGCTCACTTCAGCGGGAGGGTTACGAGCAGTACTTC. Translated: CASSLQREGYEQYF.

The V and J genes are TRBV6-5 and TRBJ1-2; D is unresolved. The V gene's germline CDR1 is MNHEY and CDR2 SVGAGI. The CDR3 has 14 residues. The V end lost 0 bases, the J end lost 7 bases, and 12 bases lay between the germline ends. CDR3 sequence: CASSYSFGRFGYTF. In DNA, the CDR3 is TGTGCCAGCAGTTACTCCTTCGGGAGGTTTGGCTACACCTTC.

The chain links TRBV9 to TRBJ1-1; D is possibly TRBD1 (5 bases). The CDR3 consists of 16 residues. Germline CDR1 SGDLS, CDR2 YYNGEE. The ends were cut back, 0 bases at V and 1 base at J, with 13 bases in the middle. The CDR3 coding sequence is TGTGCCAGCAGCGTAGCCTCAGGGCTGGGGAACACTGAAGCTTTCTTT. It is translated as CASSVASGLGNTEAFF.

V gene TRBV19 combines with J gene TRBJ2-5, with D tentatively TRBD1 (5 bases). The CDR3 has 14 residues. Per germline, CDR1 LNHDA and CDR2 SQIVND (reference sequence). Trimming took 0 bases from V and 7 from J, leaving 12 bases between them. In nucleotides, the CDR3 is TGTGCCAGTAGTATAGATCTTTGGACAATGACCCAGTACTTC. Its translation: CASSIDLWTMTQYF.

By share, this clone counts as medium-sized. V is TRBV19 and J is TRBJ2-1; D perhaps matches TRBD2 (5 bases). The CDR3 runs to 13 residues. Trimming removed 6 bases from V and 4 bases from J, with 10 bases in between. The germline V gene encodes CDR1 LNHDA and CDR2 SQIVND (reference sequence). CDR3 in amino acids: CASRLGNYNEQFF. In nucleotides, the CDR3 is TGTGCCAGTAGGCTCGGGAATTACAATGAGCAGTTCTTC.

The chain recombines TRBV9 with TRBJ2-2; D remains unclear. The CDR3 contains 13 residues. Trimming shortened V by 4 bases and J by 2 bases, and 6 bases separated the two germline ends. The germline V gene encodes CDR1 SGDLS and CDR2 YYNGEE. The CDR3 here is CASSIANTGELFF. The CDR3 DNA is TGTGCCAGCAGCATCGCCAACACCGGGGAGCTGTTTTTT.

In its sample, this clone was seen many times. The chain employs TRBV19 and TRBJ1-3; no definite D call. Trimming removed 4 bases from V and 4 bases from J, with 8 bases in between. The V gene's germline CDR1 is LNHDA and CDR2 SQIVND (reference sequence). The CDR3 runs to 13 residues. The CDR3 coding sequence is TGTGCCAGTAGTAGCGGGAAAGGAAACACCATATATTTT. Amino acids: CASSSGKGNTIYF.

The rearrangement links TRBV7-2 to TRBJ1-1; a weak D match, TRBD1 (5 bases). Germline CDR1 reads SGHTA; CDR2 reads FQGNSA. V lost 5 bases and J lost 1, with 14 bases in between. CDR3 length: 15 amino acids. The CDR3 DNA follows: TGTGCCAGCAGCCTTACCTTACAGGAGAACACTGAAGCTTTCTTT. As protein: CASSLTLQENTEAFF.

The chain uses TRBV7-2 and TRBJ2-1, with D unresolved. CDR1 and CDR2 from the germline V gene are SGHTA and FQGNSA. V lost 4 bases and J lost 8, with 9 bases in between. The CDR3 totals 12 residues. The CDR3 DNA is TGTGCCAGCAGCTCCTATTCCCATGAGCAGTTCTTC. This sequence encodes CASSSYSHEQFF.

This CDR3 reads CASSLGVTGEQYV. Here the CDR3 DNA reads TGTGCCAGCAGCTTAGGGGTTACCGGCGAGCAGTACGTC. The chain has TRBV5-8 and TRBJ2-7; D may be TRBD1 (5 bases). Trimming stripped 2 bases from V and 6 bases from J, with 12 bases between. Germline-derived CDR1 and CDR2 are SGHTS and YDEGEE. The CDR3 is 13 residues long.

The chain carries TRBV5-4 and TRBJ2-3, with 12 bases matching TRBD2. With 0 bases clipped from V and 0 bases from J, the junction kept 5 bases outside the gene matches. Per the germline V gene, CDR1 is SGHNT and CDR2 is YYREEE (reference sequence). This CDR3 is 18 amino acids long. The CDR3 loop is CASSLAPSGGVSTDTQYF. In nucleotides, the CDR3 is TGTGCCAGCAGCTTGGCTCCTAGCGGGGGGGTTAGCACAGATACGCAGTATTTT.

This clone was seen just once. The rearrangement links TRBV6-5 to TRBJ1-1; D is uncertain. This CDR3 has 13 amino acids. Germline V gene sequence: CDR1 MNHEY, CDR2 SVGAGI. With 2 bases removed from V and 2 bases from J, the gap between germline ends came to 6 bases. The CDR3 coding sequence is TGTGCCAGCAGTTACGTGGTAAACACTGAAGCTTTCTTT. Translation gives CASSYVVNTEAFF.